Detailed here is one T cell receptor beta chain. Authors' processing steps: Amplification of reference gene primers was used by the study to estimate nucleated cell counts. Only in-frame clones appear in the TCRdb table, and some are missing; sequencing was by immunoSEQ multiplex PCR. That table gives V, J and clone size, and the DNA gave D and trimming. This table has 500,000 or so clones, about nine tenths appearing once. The data were taken from a study of blood T cell repertoires in COVID-19. Whole-study context: The analysed material was cDNA or gDNA that came from T cells, B-cell-depleted T cells, or PBMCs.

V gave up 4 bases and J gave up 4 bases, with 14 bases separating them. Germline CDR1 SGHTA, CDR2 FQGTGA. The CDR3 has 14 residues. Those who participated ranged in age from roughly 18 to 90 years and resided in under 25 US areas. Donors in Cohort 3 counted as recovered after two negative PCRs, clearance, or symptom resolution. This clonotype was obtained from a woman aged 18 to 35 who had recovered from COVID-19. The material sequenced was PBMCs or T cells enriched from blood (not recorded which). The chain combines TRBV7-3 with TRBJ2-7; weak D call: TRBD2 (5 bases). The CDR3 sequence is CASSSGPEGYEQYF. The CDR3, as DNA: TGTGCCAGCAGCTCCGGGCCTGAGGGATACGAGCAGTACTTC.